This is a list of T cell receptor beta chains from one sample in a study of technical replicates of blood from several donors. Clones were sequenced by immunoSEQ multiplex PCR, and TCRdb holds only the in-frame ones, with some missing. This table has under 85,000 clones, 95% to 97% appearing once. The sample comprised T cells isolated from PBMCs. The receptor set was obtained from a human donor in good health. Each CDR3 is given with its conserved first and last residue. The order of the fields is CDR3 DNA, CDR3 protein, D gene, J gene, clone size, V gene. A D gene is named only where the DNA matches it firmly. Size is omitted from some rows. Given values are once, few, many or a class for expanded clones.

TGTGCCAGCAGCCAAGAGGAGGCTTTATGGGCAGATACGCAGTATTTT	CASSQEEALWADTQYF	-	TRBJ2-3	-	TRBV4-2
TGTGCCAGCAGTCCGACTAGCGGGAGCTCCTACGAGCAGTACTTC	CASSPTSGSSYEQYF	TRBD2	TRBJ2-7	-	TRBV2
TGTGCCAGCAGCTTAGGGACAGGGGTAGACTATGGCTACACCTTC	CASSLGTGVDYGYTF	TRBD1	TRBJ1-2	once	TRBV7-9
TGTGCCAGCCGCGCGGGTTTGCTCTACGAGCAGTACTTC	CASRAGLLYEQYF	-	TRBJ2-7	-	TRBV5-4
TGCAGCGGCACACAGGGGGTCCGCTACAATGAGCAGTTCTTC	CSGTQGVRYNEQFF	TRBD1	TRBJ2-1	-	TRBV29-1
TGTGCCATGGGGGGACAGGGGAATTCCTACGAGCAGTACTTC	CAMGGQGNSYEQYF	TRBD1	TRBJ2-7	-	TRBV10-3
TGTGCCAGCAGCGTAGTGGCAGGGGTATCCTACAATGAGCAGTTCTTC	CASSVVAGVSYNEQFF	-	TRBJ2-1	-	TRBV9
TGTGCCAGCAGCTTAGTTCTGCTAGCACAGTCCCAGCAGTTCTTC	CASSLVLLAQSQQFF	-	TRBJ2-1	-	TRBV7-6
TGTGCCAGCAAACTACTGACTAGCGGGAGCGATGAGCAGTTCTTC	CASKLLTSGSDEQFF	TRBD2	TRBJ2-1	-	TRBV7-2
TGTGCCAGCGCAACAGGGTCCCACAACTATGGCTACACCTTC	CASATGSHNYGYTF	-	TRBJ1-2	once	TRBV5-4
TGTGCCTCCCAGGGGTGGTACCAGCCCCAGCATTTT	CASQGWYQPQHF	-	TRBJ1-5	-	TRBV6-1
TGTGCCAGCAGCCAAGATCAGGAACAGATCGTAGGAAACACCATATATTTT	CASSQDQEQIVGNTIYF	-	TRBJ1-3	-	TRBV4-2
TGTGCCAGTACGCAAGGACAGGCCCCGAGAGGCTACACCTTC	CASTQGQAPRGYTF	TRBD1	TRBJ1-2	-	TRBV19
TGCGCCAGCAGCTTGGAAGGTTGGTTAGCGGATTCCTACAATGAGCAGTTCTTC	CASSLEGWLADSYNEQFF	-	TRBJ2-1	-	TRBV5-1
TGTGCCAGCAGCCCGAGACTAGCTAGAACCACAGATACGCAGTATTTT	CASSPRLARTTDTQYF	TRBD2	TRBJ2-3	-	TRBV7-2
TGTGCCGCCGACGTCGGGGGGACAGGGGGCAGCGAGCAGTACTTC	CAADVGGTGGSEQYF	TRBD1	TRBJ2-7	-	TRBV10-3
TGTGCCAGCAGTTCCGGGTTCGACTACTACGAGCAGTACTTC	CASSSGFDYYEQYF	-	TRBJ2-7	-	TRBV28
TGTGCCAGCAGTAGACTGTACCAAGAGACCCAGTACTTC	CASSRLYQETQYF	-	TRBJ2-5	-	TRBV7-8
TGTGCCAGCAGCCAAGAAATGGGAGGGATTCAGCCCCAGCATTTT	CASSQEMGGIQPQHF	-	TRBJ1-5	-	TRBV14
TGTGCCAGCAGTTTAATTAGCGGCTACAATGAGCAGTTCTTC	CASSLISGYNEQFF	-	TRBJ2-1	-	TRBV27
TGTGCCAGCTACAGGGATCGGGTTGGGAGCACTGAAGCTTTCTTT	CASYRDRVGSTEAFF	-	TRBJ1-1	-	TRBV19
TGTGCCTGGAGTGGCGGTTTTTCGAGGGAGCAGTACTTC	CAWSGGFSREQYF	-	TRBJ2-7	-	TRBV30
TGCGCCAGCAGCCAAGACAGGGTCGGCTACGAGCAGTACTTC	CASSQDRVGYEQYF	-	TRBJ2-7	-	TRBV4-1
TGTGCCAGCAGTCCCTCGGACAGATTTTACTCGCAGTATTTT	CASSPSDRFYSQYF	-	TRBJ2-3	-	TRBV27
TGTGCCAGCAGTGACGGGACAGGGGGTAACGAGCAGTACTTC	CASSDGTGGNEQYF	TRBD1	TRBJ2-7	-	TRBV27
TGTGCCAGCAGTTCCGACAGGGCTAACTATGGCTACACCTTC	CASSSDRANYGYTF	TRBD1	TRBJ1-2	-	TRBV28
TGTGCCTGGAGTCGGGGGGTTACTGAAGCTTTCTTT	CAWSRGVTEAFF	-	TRBJ1-1	-	TRBV30
TGTGCCAGCAGCCGACCGACAGGGGGGTCTGGGAACACTGAAGCTTTCTTT	CASSRPTGGSGNTEAFF	TRBD1	TRBJ1-1	-	TRBV7-6
TGCGCCAGCTCCTCTGGAGCGGGAGGAGAGACCCAGTACTTC	CASSSGAGGETQYF	TRBD2	TRBJ2-5	once	TRBV5-1
TGTGCCAGCAGTTCCCTCCGAGCTAGCGGGATCACAGATACGCAGTATTTT	CASSSLRASGITDTQYF	TRBD2	TRBJ2-3	-	TRBV27
TGTGCCAGCAGCTCCGCGGGACTAGAGAACTACGAGCAGTACTTC	CASSSAGLENYEQYF	TRBD2	TRBJ2-7	-	TRBV7-2
TGTGCCAGCAGTCGCGGACAGGGAGGACCTAAGGGCACTGAAGCTTTCTTT	CASSRGQGGPKGTEAFF	TRBD1	TRBJ1-1	-	TRBV25-1
TGCAGGTCGGGACAGGGTTTAGAGACCCAGTACTTC	CRSGQGLETQYF	TRBD1	TRBJ2-5	-	TRBV29-1
TGTGCCAGCAGCGCGTCAGGGTTGGGGGGAACAGATACGCAGTATTTT	CASSASGLGGTDTQYF	-	TRBJ2-3	-	TRBV9
TGTGCCAGCAGTCTACTAGCGGGAGAGGTATACAATGAGCAGTTCTTC	CASSLLAGEVYNEQFF	TRBD2	TRBJ2-1	-	TRBV28
TGTGCCATCAGTGAAGAGACAGGGACCGGGGAGCTGTTTTTT	CAISEETGTGELFF	TRBD1	TRBJ2-2	-	TRBV10-3
TGTGCCAGCCGCTCCGGGACAGGCCCCTACAATGAGCAGTTCTTC	CASRSGTGPYNEQFF	TRBD1	TRBJ2-1	-	TRBV6-5
TGTGCCAGCAGCCCTTCCGGGACTAGCGGGAGTTGGGTTCAAGAGACCCAGTACTTC	CASSPSGTSGSWVQETQYF	TRBD2	TRBJ2-5	once	TRBV5-6
TGTGCCAGCAGCCGTTCAGCGGGAGTTACAGATACGCAGTATTTT	CASSRSAGVTDTQYF	TRBD2	TRBJ2-3	-	TRBV7-9
TGTGCCAGCAGCTTAGGTCAGGAAGATGAGCAGTTCTTC	CASSLGQEDEQFF	-	TRBJ2-1	-	TRBV7-9
TGTGCCAGCAGCGGCGGGAGGAAATACAATGAGCAGTTCTTC	CASSGGRKYNEQFF	TRBD2	TRBJ2-1	-	TRBV11-3
TGTGCCAGCAGACCCCTTCGGGACATTTGGAGCAATCAGCCCCAGCATTTT	CASRPLRDIWSNQPQHF	-	TRBJ1-5	-	TRBV28
TGCGCCAGCAGCCCGATAACAGGGGGCTCGGATACGCAGTATTTT	CASSPITGGSDTQYF	TRBD1	TRBJ2-3	few	TRBV5-1
TGTGCCAGCACGGGGACACTCTCCTACAATGAGCAGTTCTTC	CASTGTLSYNEQFF	-	TRBJ2-1	-	TRBV28
TGTGCCTGGAGCGGACAGGCGGTTAATGAGCAGTTCTTC	CAWSGQAVNEQFF	TRBD1	TRBJ2-1	-	TRBV30
TGTGCCAGCAGCTTTACGCGGGACTACGAGCAGTACTTC	CASSFTRDYEQYF	-	TRBJ2-7	-	TRBV7-6
TGCGCCAGCAGTGAGTCTCGGGGCAGGGGATCTGGAAACACCATATATTTT	CASSESRGRGSGNTIYF	-	TRBJ1-3	-	TRBV10-1
TGTGCCAGCAGCCCTACGGGAGGGATAAATGAAAAACTGTTTTTT	CASSPTGGINEKLFF	-	TRBJ1-4	-	TRBV7-8
TGCGCCAGCAGCCAAGCCGGGACAGTTAACACTGAAGCTTTCTTT	CASSQAGTVNTEAFF	TRBD1	TRBJ1-1	-	TRBV4-1
TGTGCCAGTAGTCCCATGGGACAGGGGGCAACAGATACGCAGTATTTT	CASSPMGQGATDTQYF	TRBD1	TRBJ2-3	-	TRBV19
TGCGCCAGCAGCCAAGATCAGGGGATAGGAAACACCATATATTTT	CASSQDQGIGNTIYF	-	TRBJ1-3	-	TRBV4-3
TGTGCCAGCAGCTTACTAGCGGGAGGCGTCGGGGAGCTGTTTTTT	CASSLLAGGVGELFF	TRBD2	TRBJ2-2	-	TRBV5-6
TGTGCCAGTAACCCAGGGGTAGGGGAGACCCAGTACTTC	CASNPGVGETQYF	-	TRBJ2-5	-	TRBV28
TGTGCCATCAGTCCACGGACAGGACAAGAGACCCAGTACTTC	CAISPRTGQETQYF	TRBD1	TRBJ2-5	-	TRBV10-3
TGTGCCAGCAGTTTTCGGGCGGGAGTCGGCGATGAGCAGTTCTTC	CASSFRAGVGDEQFF	TRBD2	TRBJ2-1	-	TRBV27
TGTGCCAGCAGTTTTCGTTCTACCGGGGAGCTGTTTTTT	CASSFRSTGELFF	-	TRBJ2-2	-	TRBV27
TGCGCCAGCACCGACTATGGGGGACAGTATGGCTACACCTTC	CASTDYGGQYGYTF	TRBD1	TRBJ1-2	-	TRBV5-1